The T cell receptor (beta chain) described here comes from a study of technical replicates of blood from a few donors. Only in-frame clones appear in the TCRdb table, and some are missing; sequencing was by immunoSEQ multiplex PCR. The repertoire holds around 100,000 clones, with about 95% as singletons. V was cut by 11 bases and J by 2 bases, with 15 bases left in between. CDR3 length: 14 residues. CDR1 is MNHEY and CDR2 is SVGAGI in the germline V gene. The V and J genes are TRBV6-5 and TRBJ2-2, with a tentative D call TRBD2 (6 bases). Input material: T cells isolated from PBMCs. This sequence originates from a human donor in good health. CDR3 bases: TGTGCCTCGACCCGGGACTTAAACACCGGGGAGCTGTTTTTT. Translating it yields CASTRDLNTGELFF.